A single sample is the source of the 25 T cell receptor beta chains below, sequenced in a study of blood T cell repertoires in COVID-19. The method was immunoSEQ multiplex PCR; TCRdb's version includes in-frame clones alone and lacks a portion of them. This sample has around 140,000 clones, with 80% to 90% found just once. Sequencing used peripheral blood. These TCRs come from a man between 60 and 70 years old with active or convalescent COVID-19.

J is TRBJ2-5 and V is TRBV16, with 11 bases lining up with TRBD2. CDR1 KGHSY and CDR2 FQNENV come from the germline V gene. CDR3 length: 16 amino acids. The junction had 2 bases not matched to a gene; V was cut back by 2 bases and J by 0 bases. DNA of the CDR3: TGTGCCAGCAGCCAAATAGCGGGAGGGTACCAAGAGACCCAGTACTTC. It codes for CASSQIAGGYQETQYF.

This chain links TRBV9 with TRBJ1-1; tentative D call: TRBD1 (6 bases). This CDR3 has 16 amino acids. V was pared by 2 bases and J by 2 bases, with 16 bases between. Germline V gene lookup returns CDR1 SGDLS and CDR2 YYNGEE. In nucleotides, the CDR3 is TGTGCCAGCAGCGTGGGGGCAAGGGACGGAAACACTGAAGCTTTCTTT. Its translation: CASSVGARDGNTEAFF.

The rearrangement uses TRBV19 and TRBJ2-1; the match to TRBD2 covers 7 bases. Germline loops: CDR1 LNHDA, CDR2 SQIVND (reference sequence). V shed 5 bases and J 4 bases; nucleotides not matched to a gene: 14. There are 17 residues in the CDR3. Here the CDR3 DNA reads TGTGCCAGTAGTCCCCTCCTCCAGGGCGGGAGTTACAATGAGCAGTTCTTC. Amino acids: CASSPLLQGGSYNEQFF. The variable domain in full, completed from reference TRBV19 and TRBJ2-1, reads DGGITQSPKYLFRKEGQNVTLSCEQNLNHDAMYWYRQDPGQGLRLIYYSQIVNDFQKGDIAEGYSVSREKKESFPLTVTSAQKNPTAFYLCASSPLLQGGSYNEQFFGPGTRLTVL.

V is TRBV11-3 and J is TRBJ1-5; the match to TRBD1 covers 7 bases. Germline lookup yields CDR1 SGHNT and CDR2 YENEEA. V lost 5 bases and J lost 7; bases outside the gene matches: 14. The length of the CDR3 is 16 residues. This CDR3 reads CASSRLGQETGQPQHF. CDR3 sequence (DNA): TGTGCCAGCAGCCGCCTTGGACAGGAGACGGGGCAGCCCCAGCATTTT.

The chain carries TRBV6-1 and TRBJ2-7; perhaps TRBD1 as D (5 bases). Trimming took off 0 bases at V and 6 bases at J, with 15 bases between the two ends. The CDR3 extends over 15 amino acids. Germline CDR1 MNHNS, CDR2 SASEGT. CDR3 bases: TGTGCCAGCAGTGAAGCGCTTGCGGTAAGGGGCGAGCAGTACTTC. Translating it yields CASSEALAVRGEQYF.

The rearrangement joins TRBV28 to TRBJ2-7; 11 positions match TRBD2. Trimming at V came to 3 bases and at J to 2 bases, leaving 0 bases not matched to a gene. The CDR3 contains 14 residues. Germline V gene sequence: CDR1 MDHEN, CDR2 SYDVKM. The chain's CDR3 is CASSLTSGTYEQYV. The CDR3 DNA reads TGTGCCAGCAGTTTGACTAGCGGGACCTACGAGCAGTACGTC.

The chain uses TRBV11-3 and TRBJ1-4, with D tentatively TRBD1 (6 bases). The CDR3 has 15 residues. V was pared by 5 bases and J by 3 bases, with 13 bases between. The germline V gene encodes CDR1 SGHNT and CDR2 YENEEA. DNA of the CDR3: TGTGCCAGCAGCCTCAGGGGTACGGCTAATGAAAAACTGTTTTTT. Protein sequence: CASSLRGTANEKLFF.

The chain joins TRBV7-2 to TRBJ2-7, with 8 bases that match TRBD1. The CDR3 extends over 13 amino acids. Germline CDR1 and CDR2: SGHTA and FQGNSA. V lost 5 bases and J lost 6; bases outside the gene matches: 6. CDR3 in DNA: TGTGCCAGCAGCGCGACAGGGGCCGGCGAGCAGTACGTC. Translation: CASSATGAGEQYV.

V usage is TRBV5-5 and J usage is TRBJ1-2; D is ambiguous. This CDR3 region has 12 residues. Germline V gene lookup returns CDR1 SGHKS and CDR2 YYEKEE (reference sequence). Between the trimmed V and J ends, which lost 0 bases and 7 bases, there was a span of 7 bases. Written as DNA, the CDR3 is TGTGCCAGCAGCTTGGACATCTCTGGCTACACCTTC. This encodes CASSLDISGYTF.

This clone was picked up one time. The rearrangement uses TRBV29-1 and TRBJ1-1; 8 bases are a match to TRBD1. The germline V gene encodes CDR1 SQVTM and CDR2 ANQGSEA. Trimming took 5 bases from V and 0 from J; bases not matched to a gene: 8. The CDR3 is 15 residues long. Written as DNA, the CDR3 is TGCAGCGTTCGGCGGACAGGGCAAATGAACACTGAAGCTTTCTTT. Protein sequence: CSVRRTGQMNTEAFF.

This rearrangement joins TRBV6-2 or TRBV6-3 to TRBJ2-7; D gene uncertain. The CDR3 runs to 12 residues. V lost 4 bases to trimming and J lost 5 bases, with 9 bases between them. Germline V gene sequence: CDR1 MNHEY, CDR2 SVGEGT. DNA for the CDR3: TGTGCCAGCAGTTCGGTAACCAACGAGCAGTACTTC. Translated, it gives CASSSVTNEQYF.

As for this clone: The junction departs from germline at one end; a sequencing error may be responsible. J is TRBJ2-1 and V is TRBV6-2 or TRBV6-3, with TRBD2 matching 7 bases. This CDR3 is built from 11 residues. Germline CDR1 and CDR2: MNHEY and SVGEGT. The CDR3 loop reads CASSSTSLNLF. The CDR3 nucleotides are TGTGCCAGCAGTTCGACTAGCTTAAACCTCTTC.

CDR3 protein: CASSQEKGTGRDEKLFF. DNA of the CDR3: TGCGCCAGCAGCCAAGAGAAGGGGACAGGGCGAGACGAAAAACTGTTTTTT. The chain recombines TRBV4-1 with TRBJ1-4; 9 bases fit TRBD1. CDR3 length equals 17 residues. J gave up 8 bases and V 0 bases, and 10 bases lay outside the gene matches. Germline loops: CDR1 MGHRA, CDR2 YSYEKL.

The J gene is TRBJ1-5, the V gene TRBV12-3 or TRBV12-4, with 8 bases fitting TRBD1. The CDR3 totals 12 residues. J was trimmed by 7 bases and V by 7 bases; bases with no gene match: 3. Here the CDR3 DNA reads TGTGCCAGCACCCAGGGGGCCCAGCCCCAGCATTTT. This encodes CASTQGAQPQHF.

The genes are TRBV7-2 and TRBJ2-3; TRBD2 matches at 14 bases. The trim removed 5 bases at V and 3 bases at J, leaving 7 bases unmatched. Germline lookup yields CDR1 SGHTA and CDR2 FQGNSA. There are 17 residues in the CDR3. CDR3 bases: TGTGCCAGCAGCCCGGGGACTAGCGGGAGCTCTACAGATACGCAGTATTTT. The encoded protein is CASSPGTSGSSTDTQYF.

This clone was seen a few times. The gene calls are TRBV15 and TRBJ2-1; tentatively, D is TRBD2 (6 bases). The CDR3 consists of 14 residues. V was trimmed by 0 bases and J by 10 bases, leaving 13 bases between them. Germline V gene data show CDR1 as LNHNV and CDR2 as YYDKDF (reference sequence). CDR3 in DNA: TGTGCCACCAGCAGAGATCGGGAGTTTCGCGAGCAGTTCTTC. Amino acids: CATSRDREFREQFF.

The rearrangement uses TRBV6-1 and TRBJ1-1, with TRBD1 as a possible D gene (5 bases). Germline-derived CDR1 and CDR2 are MNHNS and SASEGT. V dropped 0 bases and J dropped 5 bases, with 10 bases sitting between them. The CDR3 totals 14 residues. The CDR3 protein is CASSEAGGSTEAFF. DNA of the CDR3: TGTGCCAGCAGTGAAGCGGGGGGTAGTACTGAAGCTTTCTTT.

This clone came up a few times. V usage is TRBV6-5 and J usage is TRBJ2-3; TRBD1 aligns across 7 bases. This CDR3 has 14 residues. CDR1 and CDR2 (germline): MNHEY, SVGAGI. Trimming took 8 bases from V and 6 from J; bases not matched to a gene: 11. CDR3 DNA sequence: TGTGCCAGCGGCAGGGACAGTACGGCCGATACGCAGTATTTT. Amino acid sequence: CASGRDSTADTQYF.

This clone was seen a handful of times. J is TRBJ1-2 and V is TRBV12-3 or TRBV12-4; tentative D call: TRBD1 (6 bases). V shed 6 bases and J shed 8 bases, with 16 bases lying between them. The CDR3 length is 13 residues. In DNA form, the CDR3 reads TGTGCCAGCAGATTTACAGGGCGAAGAGGCTACACCTTC. Translated, it gives CASRFTGRRGYTF.

The CDR3 nucleotides are TGTGCCAGCAGCTCCGGGGACAGGCCCACTGAAGCTTTCTTT. Amino acid sequence: CASSSGDRPTEAFF. This chain joins TRBV7-9 and TRBJ1-1, with 8 positions matching TRBD1. The CDR3 has 14 residues. Trimming took 4 bases from V and 4 from J; bases not matched to a gene: 5. Looked up from germline, CDR1 is SEHNR and CDR2 is FQNEAQ (reference sequence).

The chain recombines TRBV15 with TRBJ1-1; no definite D call. V was pared by 0 bases and J by 0 bases, with 5 bases between. Germline lookup yields CDR1 LNHNV and CDR2 YYDKDF (reference sequence). The CDR3 totals 14 residues. The CDR3 loop reads CATSRDPMNTEAFF. CDR3 in DNA: TGTGCCACCAGCAGAGATCCAATGAACACTGAAGCTTTCTTT. Supplemented by reference TRBV15 and TRBJ1-1, the full variable domain reads DAMVIQNPRYQVTQFGKPVTLSCSQTLNHNVMYWYQQKSSQAPKLLFHYYDKDFNNEADTPDNFQSRRPNTSFCFLDIRSPGLGDTAMYLCATSRDPMNTEAFFGQGTRLTVV.

V gene TRBV7-9 combines with J gene TRBJ1-2; 7 positions agree with TRBD1. The CDR3 consists of 14 residues. The germline V gene has CDR1 SEHNR and CDR2 FQNEAQ (reference sequence). The V segment lost 5 bases and the J segment 4 bases; nucleotides outside the gene matches: 7. The CDR3 DNA is TGTGCCAGCAGCGTACCGGGACAGCTCTATGGCTACACCTTC. This codes for CASSVPGQLYGYTF. Complete variable domain (other parts from reference TRBV7-9 and TRBJ1-2): DTGVSQNPRHKITKRGQNVTFRCDPISEHNRLYWYRQTLGQGPEFLTYFQNEAQLEKSRLLSDRFSAERPKGSFSTLEIQRTEQGDSAMYLCASSVPGQLYGYTFGSGTRLTVV.

This clone is a singleton in its sample. The rearrangement joins TRBV27 to TRBJ1-2; tentative D call: TRBD1 (5 bases). With 0 bases removed from V and 2 bases from J, the gap between germline ends came to 10 bases. Germline CDR1 MNHEY, CDR2 SMNVEV (reference sequence). There are 15 residues in the CDR3. This CDR3 reads CASSLSVRTNYGYTF. The CDR3, as DNA: TGTGCCAGCAGTTTATCGGTCAGGACAAACTATGGCTACACCTTC.

The rearrangement links TRBV12-3 or TRBV12-4 to TRBJ2-5, with D possibly being TRBD1 (6 bases). The germline V and J ends were trimmed by 5 bases and 7 bases, with 14 bases remaining between them. CDR3 length: 13 amino acids. Here the CDR3 DNA reads TGTGCCAGCAGTAAAAACAGGGTTGGGACCCAGTACTTC. Translating it yields CASSKNRVGTQYF.

The gene calls are TRBV6-2 or TRBV6-3 and TRBJ2-7, with TRBD2 identical over 12 bases. The germline V gene has CDR1 MNHEY and CDR2 SVGEGT. V dropped 5 bases and J dropped 3; count of bases not matched to a gene: 2. This CDR3 is 14 amino acids long. The CDR3 nucleotides read TGTGCCAGCAGTCTAGCGGGAGGGTACTACGAGCAGTACGTC. Protein product: CASSLAGGYYEQYV.